This TCR beta chain emerged from a study of T cells in tuberculosis. Study information: T cells were selected with CD1B tetramers loaded with glucose monomycolate. Study-level results: GEM motif frequencies gave over 55% accuracy; the GMM repertoire gave roughly 90%.

On average about 100,000 T cells per donor were immunosequenced. The protocol was immunoSEQ multiplex PCR, while the TCRdb copy is restricted to in-frame clones and leaves out a portion. The sample lists about 44,000 clones; 90% to 95% were seen once. Points on this clone: Antigen: not known.

Germline values: CDR1 SQVTM, CDR2 ANQGSEA. The CDR3 loop spans 14 amino acids. Deletions cut 7 bases from V and 0 bases from J, with 10 bases between. The V call is TRBV29-1, the J call TRBJ2-6; possibly TRBD1 for D (5 bases). The sequence was obtained from a donor between 10 and 35 years old with latent tuberculosis or without tuberculosis infection. Sequencing input: PBMCs. The CDR3 is CSATGHSGANVLTF. CDR3 sequence (DNA): TGCAGCGCTACAGGTCACTCTGGGGCCAACGTCCTGACTTTC.